Listed below are T cell receptor beta chains from one sample, sequenced in a study of control samples from healthy donors and cancer patients. TCRdb keeps only in-frame clones here, not all; method: immunoSEQ multiplex PCR. This sample has hundreds of thousands of clones; more than 65% occur once, and the top ten carry 13%. Sequencing was carried out using PBMCs. Every receptor here comes from a woman aged 55-69 years with lung cancer. CDR3s include the opening cysteine and the closing phenylalanine or tryptophan. The order of the fields is V gene, clone size, J gene, CDR3 length, D gene, CDR3 DNA, CDR3 protein. The D gene is left open where the match is weak. Clone size is stated in some rows and not others, as once, few, many or a class when expanded.

v_gene: TRBV19
abundance: once
j_gene: TRBJ1-1
len: 16
d_gene: TRBD1
CDR3nt: TGTGCCAGTAATCCACGGGACAGGGTCCAGAACACTGAAGCTTTCTTT
CDR3aa: CASNPRDRVQNTEAFF

v_gene: TRBV3-1/TRBV3-2
abundance: .
j_gene: TRBJ1-4
len: 17
d_gene: .
CDR3nt: TGTGCCAGCAGCCAAGATCATTACAGGGCTAATAATGAAAAACTGTTTTTT
CDR3aa: CASSQDHYRANNEKLFF

v_gene: TRBV5-6
abundance: once
j_gene: TRBJ2-6
len: 18
d_gene: .
CDR3nt: TGTGCCAGCAGCCCCACGAGCCGGACCGCTTTTTGGGCCAACGTCCTGACTTTC
CDR3aa: CASSPTSRTAFWANVLTF

v_gene: TRBV19
abundance: .
j_gene: TRBJ1-4
len: 15
d_gene: .
CDR3nt: TGTGCCAGTAGTATAGGTCAGGCCTTGGGTGAAAAACTGTTTTTT
CDR3aa: CASSIGQALGEKLFF

v_gene: TRBV2
abundance: .
j_gene: TRBJ2-5
len: 15
d_gene: .
CDR3nt: TGTGCCACTGAAGGACAGACAGCCTTCCAAGAGACCCAGTACTTC
CDR3aa: CATEGQTAFQETQYF

v_gene: TRBV5-4
abundance: .
j_gene: TRBJ2-3
len: 18
d_gene: TRBD2
CDR3nt: TGTGCCAGCAGCTTGAAGAGCGGGGGAGTATCTAGCACAGATACGCAGTATTTT
CDR3aa: CASSLKSGGVSSTDTQYF

v_gene: TRBV15
abundance: .
j_gene: TRBJ1-2
len: 13
d_gene: .
CDR3nt: TGTGCCACCAGCAGAGAGACACAGTATGGCTACACCTTC
CDR3aa: CATSRETQYGYTF

v_gene: TRBV20-1
abundance: .
j_gene: TRBJ1-2
len: 11
d_gene: .
CDR3nt: TGCAGTGCTCCTGAGCTTATCGGCTACACCTTC
CDR3aa: CSAPELIGYTF

v_gene: TRBV5-4
abundance: .
j_gene: TRBJ2-5
len: 13
d_gene: .
CDR3nt: TGTGCCAGCAGCCCTACGACGGAAGAGACCCAGTACTTC
CDR3aa: CASSPTTEETQYF

v_gene: TRBV5-1
abundance: few
j_gene: TRBJ2-1
len: 15
d_gene: TRBD1
CDR3nt: TGCGCCAGCAGCCCGGACAGGGGACAATACAATGAGCAGTTCTTC
CDR3aa: CASSPDRGQYNEQFF

v_gene: TRBV19
abundance: once
j_gene: TRBJ2-2
len: 15
d_gene: TRBD1
CDR3nt: TGTGCCAGTACTCGGACAGGGTTAAGTCCCGGGGAGCTGTTTTTT
CDR3aa: CASTRTGLSPGELFF

v_gene: TRBV28
abundance: once
j_gene: TRBJ1-1
len: 14
d_gene: .
CDR3nt: TGTGCCAGCAGTTTTAGACCCAGGAACACTGAAGCTTTCTTT
CDR3aa: CASSFRPRNTEAFF

v_gene: TRBV10-3
abundance: .
j_gene: TRBJ1-1
len: 11
d_gene: .
CDR3nt: TGTGCCACCGGGGGGGGCACTGAAGCTTTCTTT
CDR3aa: CATGGGTEAFF

v_gene: TRBV3-1/TRBV3-2
abundance: .
j_gene: TRBJ2-1
len: 17
d_gene: .
CDR3nt: TGTGCCAGCAGCCAAGAGTATGGTGTCGGGGTCCGCACCACACAGTTCTTC
CDR3aa: CASSQEYGVGVRTTQFF

v_gene: TRBV5-1
abundance: .
j_gene: TRBJ1-1
len: 14
d_gene: TRBD1
CDR3nt: TGCGCCAGCAGTCAGGGGGGAGTGAACACTGAAGCTTTCTTT
CDR3aa: CASSQGGVNTEAFF

v_gene: TRBV3-1/TRBV3-2
abundance: few
j_gene: TRBJ1-5
len: 16
d_gene: TRBD1
CDR3nt: TGTGCCAGCAGCCAGGAGACAGGGGGCAGCAATCAGCCCCAGCATTTT
CDR3aa: CASSQETGGSNQPQHF

v_gene: TRBV5-8
abundance: .
j_gene: TRBJ2-5
len: 15
d_gene: TRBD2
CDR3nt: TGTGCCAGCAGCTGGGAGGGGCTAAGACGGGAGACCCAGTACTTC
CDR3aa: CASSWEGLRRETQYF

v_gene: TRBV9
abundance: .
j_gene: TRBJ1-5
len: 15
d_gene: .
CDR3nt: TGTGCCAGCAGCGTAGATCTCGATCCCAATCAGCCCCAGCATTTT
CDR3aa: CASSVDLDPNQPQHF

v_gene: TRBV5-1
abundance: once
j_gene: TRBJ2-7
len: 15
d_gene: TRBD1
CDR3nt: TGCGCCAGCAGCAGCCGGACAGGGAGCTCCTACGAGCAGTACTTC
CDR3aa: CASSSRTGSSYEQYF

v_gene: TRBV6-5
abundance: .
j_gene: TRBJ2-7
len: 16
d_gene: TRBD2
CDR3nt: TGTGCCAGCAGTTACTCGGGACTAGCGGGGAACTACGAGCAGTACTTC
CDR3aa: CASSYSGLAGNYEQYF

v_gene: TRBV25-1
abundance: .
j_gene: TRBJ1-1
len: 14
d_gene: .
CDR3nt: TGTGCCAGCAGTGAAGGGGGCGCGGGCACTGAAGCTTTCTTT
CDR3aa: CASSEGGAGTEAFF

v_gene: TRBV2
abundance: .
j_gene: TRBJ2-5
len: 14
d_gene: TRBD1
CDR3nt: TGTGCCAGCAGTGCTGGCAGGGCAGGGGGGACCCAGTACTTC
CDR3aa: CASSAGRAGGTQYF

v_gene: TRBV7-7
abundance: .
j_gene: TRBJ2-5
len: 15
d_gene: TRBD2
CDR3nt: TGTGCTAGCAGTTATAGCGGGGGGCCCCAAGAGACCCAGTACTTC
CDR3aa: CASSYSGGPQETQYF

v_gene: TRBV2
abundance: .
j_gene: TRBJ2-7
len: 14
d_gene: TRBD1
CDR3nt: TGTGCCAGCAGTGAAAGTTGGGACAGCCGAGAGCAGTACTTC
CDR3aa: CASSESWDSREQYF

v_gene: TRBV2
abundance: .
j_gene: TRBJ1-2
len: 14
d_gene: .
CDR3nt: TGTGCCAGCAGTGTGGGGCAGGGGAACTATGGCTACACCTTC
CDR3aa: CASSVGQGNYGYTF

v_gene: TRBV28
abundance: .
j_gene: TRBJ1-2
len: 12
d_gene: .
CDR3nt: TGTGCCAGCACGGGGCCCGGCTATGGCTACACCTTC
CDR3aa: CASTGPGYGYTF

v_gene: TRBV19
abundance: few
j_gene: TRBJ1-5
len: 12
d_gene: .
CDR3nt: TGTGCCAGTCCTCACCCTAATCAGCCCCAGCATTTT
CDR3aa: CASPHPNQPQHF

v_gene: TRBV28
abundance: .
j_gene: TRBJ2-7
len: 12
d_gene: TRBD2
CDR3nt: TGTGCCAGCAGGTCGGCGGGGGGCGGCCCGTACTTC
CDR3aa: CASRSAGGGPYF

v_gene: TRBV4-1
abundance: .
j_gene: TRBJ1-5
len: 15
d_gene: .
CDR3nt: TGCGCCAGCAGCCAAGAAGGGAACGGCAATCAGCCCCAGCATTTT
CDR3aa: CASSQEGNGNQPQHF

v_gene: TRBV6-5
abundance: once
j_gene: TRBJ1-2
len: 13
d_gene: TRBD1
CDR3nt: TGTGCCAGCAGCCGAACAGGGGACTATGGCTACACCTTC
CDR3aa: CASSRTGDYGYTF

v_gene: TRBV29-1
abundance: .
j_gene: TRBJ2-7
len: 12
d_gene: .
CDR3nt: TGCAGCGTTGGCGCTCTGGGGGGCGAGCAGTACTTC
CDR3aa: CSVGALGGEQYF

v_gene: TRBV19
abundance: .
j_gene: TRBJ2-5
len: 12
d_gene: .
CDR3nt: TGTGCCAGTACCTCAGGGAAAGAGACCCAGTACTTC
CDR3aa: CASTSGKETQYF

v_gene: TRBV5-1
abundance: .
j_gene: TRBJ2-1
len: 15
d_gene: TRBD1
CDR3nt: TGCGCCAGCAGCTGGGGACAGGGGGCTAACAATGAGCAGTTCTTC
CDR3aa: CASSWGQGANNEQFF

v_gene: TRBV7-9
abundance: .
j_gene: TRBJ2-3
len: 16
d_gene: TRBD1
CDR3nt: TGTGCCAGCAGCCCCGGGACAGGGTCTTTCACAGATACGCAGTATTTT
CDR3aa: CASSPGTGSFTDTQYF

v_gene: TRBV6-6
abundance: .
j_gene: TRBJ2-3
len: 15
d_gene: .
CDR3nt: TGTGCCAGCAGTTACGCAAGGGCTTCCACAGATACGCAGTATTTT
CDR3aa: CASSYARASTDTQYF

v_gene: TRBV3-1/TRBV3-2
abundance: .
j_gene: TRBJ2-3
len: 13
d_gene: .
CDR3nt: TGTGCCAGCAGCCAATCCAGAGGAGATACGCAGTATTTT
CDR3aa: CASSQSRGDTQYF

v_gene: TRBV7-3
abundance: .
j_gene: TRBJ1-6
len: 14
d_gene: .
CDR3nt: TGTGCCAGCAGCTCCTCGGGGAATAATTCACCCCTCCACTTT
CDR3aa: CASSSSGNNSPLHF

v_gene: TRBV18
abundance: .
j_gene: TRBJ1-1
len: 16
d_gene: .
CDR3nt: TGTGCCAGCTCACCCAGCGACATCCCATCGAACACTGAAGCTTTCTTT
CDR3aa: CASSPSDIPSNTEAFF

v_gene: TRBV19
abundance: once
j_gene: TRBJ2-1
len: 15
d_gene: .
CDR3nt: TGTGCCAGTAGTATTGGGGGGGCCGGGTACAATGAGCAGTTCTTC
CDR3aa: CASSIGGAGYNEQFF

v_gene: TRBV5-1
abundance: .
j_gene: TRBJ2-3
len: 13
d_gene: .
CDR3nt: TGCGCCAGCAGCCGTTGGACCAGGGATACGCAGTATTTT
CDR3aa: CASSRWTRDTQYF

v_gene: TRBV5-4
abundance: once
j_gene: TRBJ2-7
len: 15
d_gene: TRBD2
CDR3nt: TGTGCCAGCAGCTTGGGGGGACTAGCGGCTAACGAGCAGTACTTC
CDR3aa: CASSLGGLAANEQYF

v_gene: TRBV5-7
abundance: .
j_gene: TRBJ2-5
len: 15
d_gene: .
CDR3nt: TGTGCCAGCAGCTTGGCCGCCCGGCGAGGGGAGACCCAGTACTTC
CDR3aa: CASSLAARRGETQYF

v_gene: TRBV10-1
abundance: .
j_gene: TRBJ2-3
len: 17
d_gene: TRBD2
CDR3nt: TGCGCCAGCAGTTCCGGGACTAGCGGGGTATGGACAGATACGCAGTATTTT
CDR3aa: CASSSGTSGVWTDTQYF

v_gene: TRBV7-2
abundance: .
j_gene: TRBJ2-3
len: 13
d_gene: .
CDR3nt: TGTGCCAGCAGCCTCCTTGGGTCGGATACGCAGTATTTT
CDR3aa: CASSLLGSDTQYF

v_gene: TRBV13
abundance: .
j_gene: TRBJ1-3
len: 14
d_gene: .
CDR3nt: TGTGCCAGCAGCTCGGGGTTGGCTGGAAACACCATATATTTT
CDR3aa: CASSSGLAGNTIYF

v_gene: TRBV12-3/TRBV12-4
abundance: few
j_gene: TRBJ2-1
len: 12
d_gene: TRBD2
CDR3nt: TGTGCCAGCAGTCGGACTAGCGGCGAGCAGTTCTTC
CDR3aa: CASSRTSGEQFF

v_gene: TRBV6-5
abundance: .
j_gene: TRBJ2-7
len: 13
d_gene: .
CDR3nt: TGTGCCAGCACCCCGGGGCGGTCCTACGAGCAGTACTTC
CDR3aa: CASTPGRSYEQYF

v_gene: TRBV5-1
abundance: .
j_gene: TRBJ2-1
len: 21
d_gene: TRBD2
CDR3nt: TGCGCCAGCAGCTTGCGCGGACTCCACGCGCCCGGGACTAGCGGGGACAATGAGCAGTTCTTC
CDR3aa: CASSLRGLHAPGTSGDNEQFF

v_gene: TRBV19
abundance: .
j_gene: TRBJ2-5
len: 15
d_gene: TRBD2
CDR3nt: TGTGCCAGTAGATGGACTAGCGGGGGCCAAGAGACCCAGTACTTC
CDR3aa: CASRWTSGGQETQYF

v_gene: TRBV19
abundance: once
j_gene: TRBJ2-1
len: 16
d_gene: .
CDR3nt: TGTGCCAGTAAAGGAACCACGGGAATTTCCTACAATGAGCAGTTCTTC
CDR3aa: CASKGTTGISYNEQFF